The rows below give T cell receptor beta chains drawn from one sample of a study of T cell repertoires in cytomegalovirus infection. No antigens are known for them. Each CDR3 protein is one row after TCRdb ran MiXCR on the reads. The repertoire holds a few hundred thousand distinct CDR3 sequences, with roughly 36% as singletons. This material consisted of cultured PBMCs, taken from culture after CMV antigen stimulation. These receptors all stem from a human donor in good health (CMV status not recorded). Some clones in this sample may be carry-over from other donors' samples. The CDR3 runs from the conserved cysteine through the conserved F or W. D genes are given only for firm matches. Size values are once, few and many counts, or a class for expanded clones, and some rows have none.

v_call: TRBV7-8
d_call: TRBD1
clone_size: .
j_call: TRBJ1-2
cdr3_length: 14
cdr3_nt: TGTGCCAGCAGCTCGAGACAGGGTGCTTTCGGCTACACCTTC
cdr3_aa: CASSSRQGAFGYTF

v_call: TRBV4-3
d_call: .
clone_size: .
j_call: TRBJ2-5
cdr3_length: 16
cdr3_nt: TGCGCCAGCAGCCAAGATTATGGAGGAGTCGGAGAGACCCAGTACTTC
cdr3_aa: CASSQDYGGVGETQYF

v_call: TRBV7-2
d_call: .
clone_size: .
j_call: TRBJ1-1
cdr3_length: 14
cdr3_nt: TGTGCCAGCAGCCCAACCTCAATAAGCACTGAAGCTTTCTTT
cdr3_aa: CASSPTSISTEAFF

v_call: TRBV27
d_call: .
clone_size: few
j_call: TRBJ2-7
cdr3_length: 14
cdr3_nt: TGTGCCAGCAGTTTTCGGGTAGTGGGCTACGAGCAGTACTTC
cdr3_aa: CASSFRVVGYEQYF

v_call: TRBV10-3
d_call: .
clone_size: .
j_call: TRBJ2-3
cdr3_length: 13
cdr3_nt: TGTGCCCTTCAGTCAGGGGTGACAGATACGCAGTATTTT
cdr3_aa: CALQSGVTDTQYF

v_call: TRBV20-1
d_call: TRBD2
clone_size: .
j_call: TRBJ2-5
cdr3_length: 14
cdr3_nt: TGCAGTGCTTGGGGACTAGCGGGACAAGAGACCCAGTACTTC
cdr3_aa: CSAWGLAGQETQYF

v_call: TRBV5-4
d_call: TRBD1
clone_size: .
j_call: TRBJ1-4
cdr3_length: 14
cdr3_nt: TGTGCCAGCAGCCCCAGGGGGACTAATGAAAAACTGTTTTTT
cdr3_aa: CASSPRGTNEKLFF

v_call: TRBV20-1
d_call: .
clone_size: few
j_call: TRBJ2-1
cdr3_length: 15
cdr3_nt: TGCAGTGCAGAACAGGGCTCCAGCTCCTACAATGAGCAGTTCTTC
cdr3_aa: CSAEQGSSSYNEQFF

v_call: TRBV12-3/TRBV12-4
d_call: .
clone_size: few
j_call: TRBJ2-7
cdr3_length: 15
cdr3_nt: TGTGCCAGCAGTCTCAAGGTCGCCTTCTCCTACGAGCAGTACTTC
cdr3_aa: CASSLKVAFSYEQYF

v_call: TRBV7-2
d_call: TRBD2
clone_size: many
j_call: TRBJ2-1
cdr3_length: 19
cdr3_nt: TGTGCCAGCAGTTATAGACTAGCCCGGACCTCAAATCCCAACAATGAGCAGTTCTTC
cdr3_aa: CASSYRLARTSNPNNEQFF

v_call: TRBV6-6
d_call: TRBD1
clone_size: .
j_call: TRBJ1-1
cdr3_length: 13
cdr3_nt: TGTGCCAGCAAAACAGGGGGCGGGGCTGAAGCTTTCTTT
cdr3_aa: CASKTGGGAEAFF